This T cell receptor (beta chain) is from a study of long-term antiretroviral therapy in people with HIV. Overall study context: The earliest samples predate the 2015 immediate-ART recommendation by about a decade.

Details on this clone: Other DNA sequences in the sample encode the same CDR3.

Run at survey level, the immunoSEQ assay was version v3.0. The protocol was immunoSEQ multiplex PCR, while the TCRdb copy is restricted to in-frame clones and leaves out a portion. The sample lists tens of thousands of clones, roughly 80% occurring once. The germline CDR1 and CDR2 sequences are SEHNR and FQNEAQ (reference sequence). The CDR3 extends over 15 amino acids. The V and J ends lost 1 base and 2 bases respectively, with 11 bases between them. This TCR came from a woman aged 30 to 39 with HIV. The sequences come from unsorted PBMCs, collected 0.2 years after starting antiretroviral therapy. The genes are TRBV7-9 and TRBJ1-1; TRBD1 is a possible D gene (5 bases). The CDR3 region is CASSLVAGGNTEAFF. As DNA, the CDR3 is TGTGCCAGCAGCTTAGTTGCGGGGGGAAACACTGAAGCTTTCTTT. The entire variable domain, with the rest obtained from reference TRBV7-9 and TRBJ1-1, is as follows: DTGVSQNPRHKITKRGQNVTFRCDPISEHNRLYWYRQTLGQGPEFLTYFQNEAQLEKSRLLSDRFSAERPKGSFSTLEIQRTEQGDSAMYLCASSLVAGGNTEAFFGQGTRLTVV.